This record looks at one T cell receptor beta chain sequence and its context. This entry is derived from a study of blood T cell repertoires in COVID-19. Study-wide background: Some COVID-19 samples were acute and others convalescent; all came from the United States, Italy and Spain.

Original analysis: Scientists estimated how many nucleated cells there were by amplifying reference gene primers. Profiling relied on immunoSEQ multiplex PCR, and the TCRdb table lists in-frame clones only, not all of them. V, J and clone size were drawn from that table, and D and trimming were deduced from the DNA. Of almost 90,000 clones in the sample, over 80% were seen once. Trimming removed 3 bases from V and 1 base from J, with 5 bases in between. The germline V gene has CDR1 SGHAT and CDR2 FQNNGV. The CDR3 is 13 residues long. Sequenced: peripheral blood. The receptor comes from an older man with acute or convalescent COVID-19. The gene calls are TRBV11-2 and TRBJ2-3; no firm D call. CDR3 nucleotide sequence: TGTGCCAGCAGCTTTTCGGGCACAGATACGCAGTATTTT. It encodes CASSFSGTDTQYF.